Presented here are 9 T cell receptor beta chains from one specimen sequenced in a study of T-cell reconstitution after alpha-beta-depleted transplantation in children. Unique molecular identifiers were incorporated when the TCRbeta library was constructed. TCRdb ran MiXCR on the PCR reads and lists one entry per CDR3 protein. In the table there are about 290,000 distinct CDR3 sequences, 10% of which are singletons. The source material was PBMCs, sampled before TCRalphabeta/CD19-depleted stem cell transplant. The source is a boy younger than two with acute myeloid leukemia, due to receive a stem cell transplant.

The sample holds many counts of this clonotype. V and J are TRBV24-1 and TRBJ2-1; D is tentatively TRBD1 or TRBD2 (5 bases each). V gave up 5 bases and J gave up 4 bases, with 14 bases separating them. The CDR3 runs to 15 residues. Germline V CDR1 and CDR2: KGHDR, SFDVKD. The CDR3 sequence: CATSGRGHLYNEQFF. CDR3 nucleotides: TGTGCCACCAGTGGCCGGGGCCACTTATACAATGAGCAGTTCTTC.

The chain uses TRBV9 and TRBJ2-3; 9 nucleotides line up with TRBD1. The trim removed 5 bases at V and 0 bases at J, leaving 10 bases unmatched. CDR1 is SGDLS and CDR2 is YYNGEE in the germline V gene. This CDR3 has 17 residues. The CDR3 region is CASSATGGGLSTDTQYF. In nucleotides, the CDR3 is TGTGCCAGCAGTGCTACAGGGGGCGGATTGAGCACAGATACGCAGTATTTT.

This clonotype was seen at least ten times. The chain employs TRBV20-1 and TRBJ2-1, with 7 positions matching TRBD1. This CDR3 spans 16 amino acids. The germline gives CDR1 DFQATT, CDR2 SNEGSKA (reference sequence). Unmatched junction bases numbered 14, after V lost 2 bases and J lost 7 bases. CDR3 coding DNA: TGCAGTGCTAGAACCCGACAGGGTATGTGGAAAAATGAGCAGTTCTTC. It codes for CSARTRQGMWKNEQFF.

Ten or more counts support this clonotype. CDR3 region: CASSSAGGNNEQFF. Written as DNA, the CDR3 is TGTGCCAGCAGCTCAGCTGGGGGAAACAATGAGCAGTTCTTC. The rearrangement uses TRBV7-3 and TRBJ2-1; perhaps D is TRBD1 or TRBD2 (5 bases each). The length of the CDR3 is 14 residues. Germline V gene sequence: CDR1 SGHTA, CDR2 FQGTGA. V was cut by 4 bases and J by 5 bases, with 12 bases left in between.

This clonotype has a count of ten or more. The chain joins TRBV20-1 to TRBJ2-7; 7 bases align to TRBD2. CDR3 length equals 16 residues. Germline lookup yields CDR1 DFQATT and CDR2 SNEGSKA (reference sequence). The V segment lost 0 bases and the J segment 5 bases; nucleotides outside the gene matches: 13. The CDR3 loop is CSARDGGRVLLDEQYF. The DNA for the CDR3 is TGCAGTGCTAGAGATGGTGGGAGGGTCCTTTTGGACGAGCAGTACTTC.

This clonotype was counted only a few times. The CDR3 protein is CASSLDPGSNEQFF. The CDR3 DNA reads TGTGCCAGCAGCTTAGACCCGGGTAGCAATGAGCAGTTCTTC. This sequence joins TRBV11-2 and TRBJ2-1; no definite D call. The CDR3 contains 14 residues. Between the trimmed V and J ends, which lost 0 bases and 6 bases, there was a span of 9 bases. Per the germline V gene, CDR1 is SGHAT and CDR2 is FQNNGV.

This clonotype was observed a few times. V is TRBV7-9 and J is TRBJ2-4, with D uncertain. V lost 5 bases and J lost 0, with 11 bases in between. The CDR3 has 15 residues. CDR1 is SEHNR and CDR2 is FQNEAQ in the germline V gene (reference sequence). In DNA form, the CDR3 reads TGTGCCAGCAGCCCCCGGGCACTAGCCAAAAACATTCAGTACTTC. Residues: CASSPRALAKNIQYF.

This clonotype appeared many times. V and J are TRBV28 and TRBJ2-1; 11 bases fit TRBD2. Trimming at V came to 7 bases and at J to 3 bases, leaving 11 bases not matched to a gene. Per germline, CDR1 MDHEN and CDR2 SYDVKM. This CDR3 comprises 17 residues. This CDR3 reads CASTSRLAGTHYNEQFF. CDR3 DNA: TGTGCCAGCACAAGTAGACTAGCGGGGACCCACTACAATGAGCAGTTCTTC.

CDR3 DNA sequence: TGTGCCAGCAGCTTGGGATTGACTTTCATGAACACTGAAGCTTTCTTT. It specifies CASSLGLTFMNTEAFF. The V gene is TRBV5-4, the J gene TRBJ1-1; D gene uncertain. CDR3 length equals 16 residues. With 0 bases removed from V and 0 bases from J, the gap between germline ends came to 12 bases. The germline V gene encodes CDR1 SGHNT and CDR2 YYREEE (reference sequence). The full variable domain, rest sourced from reference TRBV5-4 and TRBJ1-1, is ETGVTQSPTHLIKTRGQQVTLRCSSQSGHNTVSWYQQALGQGPQFIFQYYREEENGRGNFPPRFSGLQFPNYSSELNVNALELDDSALYLCASSLGLTFMNTEAFFGQGTRLTVV.